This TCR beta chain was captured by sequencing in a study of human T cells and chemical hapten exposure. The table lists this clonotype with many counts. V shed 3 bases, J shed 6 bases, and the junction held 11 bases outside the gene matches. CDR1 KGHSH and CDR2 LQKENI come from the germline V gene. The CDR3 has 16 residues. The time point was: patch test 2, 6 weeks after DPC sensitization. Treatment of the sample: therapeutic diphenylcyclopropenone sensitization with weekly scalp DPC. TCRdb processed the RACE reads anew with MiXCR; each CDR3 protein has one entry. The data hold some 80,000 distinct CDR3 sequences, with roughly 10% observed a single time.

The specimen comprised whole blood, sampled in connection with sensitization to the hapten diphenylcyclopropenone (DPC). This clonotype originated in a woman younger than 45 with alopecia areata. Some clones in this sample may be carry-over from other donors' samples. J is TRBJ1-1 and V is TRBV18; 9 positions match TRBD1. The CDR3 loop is CASSPSTGGDSPEAFF. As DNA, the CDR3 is TGTGCCAGCTCACCCAGTACAGGGGGCGATTCGCCTGAAGCTTTCTTT.